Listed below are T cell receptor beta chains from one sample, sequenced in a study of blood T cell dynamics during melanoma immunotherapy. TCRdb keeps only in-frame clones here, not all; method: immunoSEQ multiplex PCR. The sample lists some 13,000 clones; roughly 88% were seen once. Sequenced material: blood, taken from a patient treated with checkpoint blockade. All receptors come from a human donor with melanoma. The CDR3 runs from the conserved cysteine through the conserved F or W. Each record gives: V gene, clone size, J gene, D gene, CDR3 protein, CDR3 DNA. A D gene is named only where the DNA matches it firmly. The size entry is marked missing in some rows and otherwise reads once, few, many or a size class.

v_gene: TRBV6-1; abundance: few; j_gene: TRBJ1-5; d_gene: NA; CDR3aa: CAAGRGESQPQHF; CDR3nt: TGTGCCGCGGGACGAGGAGAGAGTCAGCCCCAGCATTTT
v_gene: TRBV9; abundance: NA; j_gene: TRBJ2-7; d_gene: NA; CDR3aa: CASSVAGEFYEQYF; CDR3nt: TGTGCCAGCAGCGTAGCAGGGGAATTCTACGAGCAGTACTTC
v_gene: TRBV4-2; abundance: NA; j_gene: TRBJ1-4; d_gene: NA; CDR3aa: CASSPGSNEKLFF; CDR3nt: TGTGCCAGCAGCCCGGGATCTAATGAAAAACTGTTTTTT
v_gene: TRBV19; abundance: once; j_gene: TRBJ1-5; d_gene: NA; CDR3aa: CASSAQTQGRQPQHF; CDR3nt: TGTGCCAGTAGTGCTCAGACTCAGGGGCGTCAGCCCCAGCATTTT
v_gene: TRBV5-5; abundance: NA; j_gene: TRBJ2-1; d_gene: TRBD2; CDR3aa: CASSPGLASPEQFF; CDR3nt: TGTGCCAGCAGTCCGGGACTAGCCTCTCCTGAGCAGTTCTTC
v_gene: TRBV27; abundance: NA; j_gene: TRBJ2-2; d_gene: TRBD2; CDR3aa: CASISTLAGGVGELFF; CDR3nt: TGTGCCAGCATAAGCACCCTAGCGGGAGGTGTCGGGGAGCTGTTTTTT
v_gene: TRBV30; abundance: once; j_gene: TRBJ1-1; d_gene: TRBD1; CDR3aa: CAWSKTGGYTEAFF; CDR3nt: TGTGCCTGGTCGAAGACAGGGGGCTACACTGAAGCTTTCTTT
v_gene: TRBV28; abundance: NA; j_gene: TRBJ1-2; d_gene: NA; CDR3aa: CASSEISNYGYTF; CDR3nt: TGTGCCAGCAGTGAGATTTCGAACTATGGCTACACCTTC
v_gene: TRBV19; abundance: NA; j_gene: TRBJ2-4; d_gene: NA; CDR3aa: CASSITGSGAKNIQYF; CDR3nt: TGTGCCAGTAGTATAACGGGTTCCGGGGCCAAAAACATTCAGTACTTC
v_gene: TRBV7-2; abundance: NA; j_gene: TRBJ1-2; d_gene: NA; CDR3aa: CASSFGSYGYTF; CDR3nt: TGTGCCAGCAGCTTCGGATCGTATGGCTACACCTTC
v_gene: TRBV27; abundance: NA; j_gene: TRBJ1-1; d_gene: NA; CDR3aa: CASSLRGMNTEAFF; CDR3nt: TGTGCCAGCAGTTTGAGGGGAATGAACACTGAAGCTTTCTTT
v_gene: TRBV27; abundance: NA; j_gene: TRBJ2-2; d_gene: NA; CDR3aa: CASSLWGMAGELFF; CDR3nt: TGTGCCAGCAGTTTATGGGGAATGGCCGGGGAGCTGTTTTTT
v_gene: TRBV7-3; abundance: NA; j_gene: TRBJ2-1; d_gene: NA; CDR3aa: CASSPLDDYNEQFF; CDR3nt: TGTGCCAGCAGTCCGCTGGACGACTACAATGAGCAGTTCTTC
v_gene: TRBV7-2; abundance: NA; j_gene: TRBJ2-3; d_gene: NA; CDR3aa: CASSLITDTQYF; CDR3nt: TGTGCCAGCAGCTTAATCACAGATACGCAGTATTTT
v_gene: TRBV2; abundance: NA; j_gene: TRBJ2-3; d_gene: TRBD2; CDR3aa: CASDQAGGSDTQYF; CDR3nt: TGTGCCAGCGATCAGGCGGGAGGGTCGGATACGCAGTATTTT
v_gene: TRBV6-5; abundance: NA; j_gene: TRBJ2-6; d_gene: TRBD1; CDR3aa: CASSADRVGANVLTF; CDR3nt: TGTGCCAGCAGTGCGGACAGGGTTGGGGCCAACGTCCTGACTTTC
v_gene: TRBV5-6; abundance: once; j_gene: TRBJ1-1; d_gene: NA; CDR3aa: CASSLVLLNTEAFF; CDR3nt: TGTGCCAGCAGCTTGGTACTATTAAACACTGAAGCTTTCTTT
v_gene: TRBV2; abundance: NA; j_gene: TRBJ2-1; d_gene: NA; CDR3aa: CASRLAGGSPPYEQFF; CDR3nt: TGTGCCAGCAGGCTAGCTGGAGGTTCCCCACCGTATGAGCAGTTCTTC
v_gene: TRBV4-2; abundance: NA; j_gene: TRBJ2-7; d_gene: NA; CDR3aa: CASSQEGGQPSYEQYF; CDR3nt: TGTGCCAGCAGCCAGGAGGGGGGACAACCCTCCTACGAGCAGTACTTC
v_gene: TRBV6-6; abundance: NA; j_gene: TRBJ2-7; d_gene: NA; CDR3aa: CASSYPSGAYYEQYF; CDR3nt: TGTGCCAGCAGTTACCCCTCCGGGGCCTACTACGAGCAGTACTTC
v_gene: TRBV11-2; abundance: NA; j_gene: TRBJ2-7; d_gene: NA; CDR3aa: CASSLGLGTTAEQYF; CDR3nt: TGTGCCAGCAGCTTAGGGTTGGGAACCACCGCCGAGCAGTACTTC
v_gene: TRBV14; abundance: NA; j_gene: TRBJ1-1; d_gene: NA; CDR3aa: CASSPLGHLQNTEAFF; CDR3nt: TGTGCCAGCAGCCCCTTAGGGCACCTGCAGAACACTGAAGCTTTCTTT
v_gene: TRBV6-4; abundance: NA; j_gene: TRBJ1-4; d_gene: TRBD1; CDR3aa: CASEDWDRDKEKLFF; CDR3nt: TGTGCCAGCGAGGACTGGGACAGGGATAAGGAAAAACTGTTTTTT
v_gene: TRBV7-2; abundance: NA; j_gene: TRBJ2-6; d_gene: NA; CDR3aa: CASSFRGSGANVLTF; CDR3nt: TGTGCCAGCAGCTTCCGAGGGTCTGGGGCCAACGTCCTGACTTTC
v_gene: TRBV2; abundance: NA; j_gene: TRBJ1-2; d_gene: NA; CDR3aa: CANSGNGYGYTF; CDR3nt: TGTGCCAATTCAGGAAACGGCTATGGCTACACCTTC
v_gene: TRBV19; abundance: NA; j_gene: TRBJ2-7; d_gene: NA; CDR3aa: CASSTGSYEQYF; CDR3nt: TGTGCCAGTAGTACGGGTTCCTACGAGCAGTACTTC
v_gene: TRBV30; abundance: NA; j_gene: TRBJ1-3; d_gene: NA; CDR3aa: CAWAVSGNTIYF; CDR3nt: TGTGCCTGGGCCGTGTCTGGAAACACCATATATTTT
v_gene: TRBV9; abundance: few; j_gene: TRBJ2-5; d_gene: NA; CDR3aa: CASSVDSQETQYF; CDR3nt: TGTGCCAGCAGCGTAGATAGCCAAGAGACCCAGTACTTC
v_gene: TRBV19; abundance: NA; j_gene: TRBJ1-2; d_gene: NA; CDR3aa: CASRTGQGDGYTF; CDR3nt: TGTGCCAGTAGGACGGGGCAGGGAGATGGCTACACCTTC
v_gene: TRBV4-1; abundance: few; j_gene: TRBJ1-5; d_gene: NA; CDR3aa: CASSQEVLGWGEQPQHF; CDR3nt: TGCGCCAGCAGCCAAGAGGTATTGGGGTGGGGAGAACAGCCCCAGCATTTT
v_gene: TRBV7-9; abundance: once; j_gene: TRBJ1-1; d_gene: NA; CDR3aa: CASSLGIGAEAFF; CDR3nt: TGTGCCAGCAGCTTAGGTATTGGCGCTGAAGCTTTCTTT
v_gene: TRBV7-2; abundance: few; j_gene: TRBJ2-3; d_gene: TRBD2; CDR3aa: CAIPSRGGRAGTDTQYF; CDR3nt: TGTGCCATCCCTTCCCGTGGGGGGAGGGCCGGAACAGATACGCAGTATTTT
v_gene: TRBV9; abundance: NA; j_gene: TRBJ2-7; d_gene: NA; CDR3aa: CASSVEGQSVAEQYF; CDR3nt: TGTGCCAGCAGCGTAGAGGGACAAAGTGTTGCAGAGCAGTACTTC
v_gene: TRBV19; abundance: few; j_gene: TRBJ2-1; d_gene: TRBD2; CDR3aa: CASSKGLAGQLEQFF; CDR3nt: TGTGCCAGTAGCAAGGGACTAGCGGGACAGCTCGAGCAGTTCTTC
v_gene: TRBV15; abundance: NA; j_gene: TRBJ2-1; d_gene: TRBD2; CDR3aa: CATSSDPSGSLIHNEQFF; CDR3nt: TGTGCCACCAGCAGTGATCCGAGCGGGAGCCTTATCCACAATGAGCAGTTCTTC
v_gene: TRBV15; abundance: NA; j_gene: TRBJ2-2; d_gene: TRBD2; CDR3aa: CATSRESGDNTGELFF; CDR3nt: TGTGCCACCAGCAGGGAAAGCGGGGACAACACCGGGGAGCTGTTTTTT
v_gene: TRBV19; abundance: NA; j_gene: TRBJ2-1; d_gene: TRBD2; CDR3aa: CASSIVGTSGITYNEQFF; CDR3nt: TGTGCCAGTAGTATCGTAGGGACTAGCGGGATAACCTACAATGAGCAGTTCTTC
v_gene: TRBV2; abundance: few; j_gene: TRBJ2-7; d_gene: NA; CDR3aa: CATGGNYEQYF; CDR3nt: TGTGCCACTGGGGGTAACTACGAGCAGTACTTC
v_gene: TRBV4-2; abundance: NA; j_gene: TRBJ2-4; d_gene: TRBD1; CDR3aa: CASSQNPGTVNIQYF; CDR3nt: TGTGCCAGCAGCCAAAATCCCGGGACAGTCAACATTCAGTACTTC
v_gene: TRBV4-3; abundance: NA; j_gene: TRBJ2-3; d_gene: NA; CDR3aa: CASSQDRRTDTQYF; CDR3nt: TGCGCCAGCAGCCAAGATAGAAGAACAGATACGCAGTATTTT
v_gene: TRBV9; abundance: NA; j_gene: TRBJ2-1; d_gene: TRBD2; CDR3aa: CASSETGLAGGIEQFF; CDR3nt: TGTGCCAGCAGCGAAACGGGACTAGCGGGAGGAATTGAGCAGTTCTTC
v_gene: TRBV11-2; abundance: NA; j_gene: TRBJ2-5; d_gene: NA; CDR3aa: CASSNQGGRETQYF; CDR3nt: TGTGCCAGCAGCAACCAGGGGGGACGGGAGACCCAGTACTTC
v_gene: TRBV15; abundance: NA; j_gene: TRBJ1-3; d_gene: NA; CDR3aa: CATSPDSGNTIYF; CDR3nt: TGTGCCACCAGCCCAGACTCTGGAAACACCATATATTTT
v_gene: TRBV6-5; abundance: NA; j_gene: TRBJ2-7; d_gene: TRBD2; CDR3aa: CASSKGLAGGYEQYF; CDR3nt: TGTGCCAGCAGTAAGGGACTAGCGGGAGGGTACGAGCAGTACTTC
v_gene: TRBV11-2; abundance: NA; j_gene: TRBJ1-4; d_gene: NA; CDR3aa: CASSERPSIREKLFF; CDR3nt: TGTGCCAGCAGCGAGCGCCCCAGTATCAGGGAAAAACTGTTTTTT
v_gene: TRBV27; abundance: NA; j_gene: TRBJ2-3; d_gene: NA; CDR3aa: CASSLEGTDTQYF; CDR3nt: TGTGCCAGCAGTTTAGAGGGCACAGATACGCAGTATTTT
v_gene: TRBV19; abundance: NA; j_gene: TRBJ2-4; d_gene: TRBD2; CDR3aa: CASSIANLAGGTQNIQYF; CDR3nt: TGTGCCAGTAGTATAGCTAATCTAGCGGGAGGGACCCAAAACATTCAGTACTTC
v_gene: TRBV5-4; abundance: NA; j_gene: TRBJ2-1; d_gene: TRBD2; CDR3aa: CASSLELAGVGEQFF; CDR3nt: TGTGCCAGCAGCTTGGAACTAGCGGGAGTCGGTGAGCAGTTCTTC
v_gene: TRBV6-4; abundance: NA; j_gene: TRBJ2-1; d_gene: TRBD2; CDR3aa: CASSIGLAYNEQFF; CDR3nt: TGTGCCAGCAGTATAGGACTAGCGTACAATGAGCAGTTCTTC
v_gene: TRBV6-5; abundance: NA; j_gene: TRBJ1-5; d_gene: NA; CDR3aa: CASRTGRQPQHF; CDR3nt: TGTGCCAGCAGAACAGGGAGGCAGCCCCAGCATTTT
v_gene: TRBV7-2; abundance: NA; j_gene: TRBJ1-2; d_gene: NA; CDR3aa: CASRPRRGETGFPFGYTF; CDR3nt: TGTGCCAGCAGACCACGTAGGGGAGAAACAGGGTTCCCTTTTGGCTACACCTTC
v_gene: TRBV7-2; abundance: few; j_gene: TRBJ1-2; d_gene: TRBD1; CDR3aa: CASSPGGANYGYTF; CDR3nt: TGTGCCAGCAGCCCAGGGGGAGCTAACTATGGCTACACCTTC
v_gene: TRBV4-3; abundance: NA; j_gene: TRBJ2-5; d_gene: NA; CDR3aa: CASRRVQETQYF; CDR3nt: TGCGCCAGCAGGAGGGTTCAAGAGACCCAGTACTTC